This entry lists 20 T cell receptor beta chains sequenced from one sample in a study of PD-L1 blockade in urothelial cancer. Time point specified: pretreatment peripheral blood. Using immunoSEQ multiplex PCR, the repertoire was profiled, and TCRdb retains in-frame clones only, with some absent. The sample lists tens of thousands of clones, 81% occurring once. The starting material was PBMCs, obtained around atezolizumab (anti-PD-L1) treatment. The source is a man in his sixties or seventies with urothelial cancer.

This chain connects TRBV7-3 to TRBJ2-1; perhaps TRBD2 as D (6 bases). V lost 5 bases and J 10 bases, leaving 24 bases between the germline ends. CDR1 and CDR2 from the germline V gene are SGHTA and FQGTGA. The CDR3 spans 16 residues. The DNA for the CDR3 is TGTGCCAGCAGCCCAGACCCGGGAGCTCCCGTGGGCGAGCAGTTCTTC. The encoded protein is CASSPDPGAPVGEQFF.

Written as DNA, the CDR3 is TGTGCCAGTAGTCCCCAGGTAGGACAAAACACTGAAGCTTTCTTT. As protein: CASSPQVGQNTEAFF. V usage is TRBV19 and J usage is TRBJ1-1, with TRBD1 as a possible D gene (5 bases). The V gene's germline CDR1 is LNHDA and CDR2 SQIVND (reference sequence). CDR3 length: 15 amino acids. V was trimmed by 5 bases and J by 2 bases, leaving 15 bases between them. The variable domain in full, with the rest retrieved from reference TRBV19 and TRBJ1-1, is DGGITQSPKYLFRKEGQNVTLSCEQNLNHDAMYWYRQDPGQGLRLIYYSQIVNDFQKGDIAEGYSVSREKKESFPLTVTSAQKNPTAFYLCASSPQVGQNTEAFFGQGTRLTVV.

V usage is TRBV13 and J usage is TRBJ1-2, with TRBD1 matching 11 bases. The CDR3 is 16 residues long. V was pared by 5 bases and J by 2 bases, with 7 bases of the junction left unmatched. Germline loops: CDR1 PRHDT, CDR2 FYEKMQ (reference sequence). CDR3 sequence (DNA): TGTGCCAGCAGCCTGGACAGGGGGCTCTTAAACTATGGCTACACCTTC. It is translated as CASSLDRGLLNYGYTF.

The rearrangement links TRBV5-1 to TRBJ1-1; 10 bases are shared with TRBD1. Germline lookup yields CDR1 SGHRS and CDR2 YFSETQ. The CDR3 length is 16 residues. The J segment lost 1 base and the V segment lost 0 bases, leaving 3 bases of the junction unmatched. The CDR3: CASSLARTGGNTEAFF. The CDR3 coding sequence is TGCGCCAGCAGCTTGGCTCGGACAGGGGGGAACACTGAAGCTTTCTTT.

The V call is TRBV5-1, the J call TRBJ2-2; D is unclear. Germline values: CDR1 SGHRS, CDR2 YFSETQ. CDR3 length: 16 amino acids. V lost 9 bases and J 2 bases, leaving 20 bases between the germline ends. The CDR3 reads CATRRIPARNTGELFF. The CDR3 DNA reads TGCGCCACCAGGCGGATTCCAGCGCGAAACACCGGGGAGCTGTTTTTT.

CDR3 sequence reads: CASSLARAAQETQYF. CDR3 in DNA: TGTGCCAGCAGCTTAGCGCGAGCGGCTCAAGAGACCCAGTACTTC. The J gene is TRBJ2-5, the V gene TRBV7-2, with D possibly matching TRBD2 (5 bases). The germline gives CDR1 SGHTA, CDR2 FQGNSA. This CDR3 is 15 amino acids long. Trimming removed 0 bases from V and 2 bases from J, with 10 bases in between.

This sequence joins TRBV5-8 and TRBJ1-1, with D maybe TRBD1 (5 bases). Trimming removed 4 bases at V and 0 bases at J, with 10 bases between. CDR1 is SGHTS, CDR2 YDEGEE, per germline. CDR3 length: 14 amino acids. The CDR3 spells CASSREGMNTEAFF. The CDR3 coding sequence is TGTGCCAGCAGCAGGGAGGGGATGAACACTGAAGCTTTCTTT.

The V call is TRBV2, the J call TRBJ2-5, with 11 bases lining up with TRBD2. V lost 8 bases to trimming and J lost 5 bases; unmatched junction nucleotides: 7. The germline gives CDR1 SNHLY, CDR2 FYNNEI. The CDR3 runs 14 residues. CDR3 sequence: CASHTSGSRETQYF. The CDR3, as DNA: TGTGCCAGCCACACTAGCGGGAGTCGGGAGACCCAGTACTTC.

This chain uses TRBV5-1 with TRBJ2-3; 8 bases line up with TRBD1. The germline V gene encodes CDR1 SGHRS and CDR2 YFSETQ. This CDR3 is built from 15 residues. Trimming at V came to 2 bases and at J to 2 bases, leaving 4 bases not matched to a gene. The CDR3, as DNA: TGCGCCAGCAGCTTTGCAGGGGGCGACACAGATACGCAGTATTTT. This encodes CASSFAGGDTDTQYF.

The chain is built from TRBV4-2 and TRBJ2-3; no firm D call. In germline, CDR1 is LGHNA, CDR2 YNFKEQ. The V and J ends lost 1 base and 6 bases respectively, with 11 bases between them. This CDR3 is built from 14 residues. The DNA for the CDR3 is TGTGCCAGCAGCCAAGTCGGCACAGCCGATACGCAGTATTTT. Its protein product is CASSQVGTADTQYF.

The chain combines TRBV5-6 with TRBJ1-1; maybe TRBD1 (6 bases). In germline, CDR1 is SGHDT, CDR2 YYEEEE. The germline V and J ends were trimmed by 2 bases and 10 bases, with 9 bases remaining between them. The CDR3 sequence is 11 residues long. Here the CDR3 reads CASSFNRVAFF. The CDR3 DNA follows: TGTGCCAGCAGCTTTAACAGGGTAGCTTTCTTT.

V is TRBV15 and J is TRBJ1-4, with D possibly TRBD1 on 6 matching bases. The CDR3 is 14 residues long. V lost 9 bases to trimming and J lost 5 bases, with 16 bases between them. The germline CDR1 and CDR2 sequences are LNHNV and YYDKDF (reference sequence). The CDR3 sequence is CATTYSTGNEKLFF. The CDR3, as DNA: TGTGCCACAACTTACTCCACAGGGAATGAAAAACTGTTTTTT.

This clone was counted only a few times. This rearrangement joins TRBV2 to TRBJ2-1, with TRBD2 as a possible D gene (6 bases). V lost 3 bases, J lost 2 bases, and 11 bases lay in between. CDR1 and CDR2 (germline): SNHLY, FYNNEI. The CDR3 runs 15 residues. CDR3 DNA: TGTGCCAGCAGTGAGGTGGGCGGGGCCTACAATGAGCAGTTCTTC. It specifies CASSEVGGAYNEQFF.

This clone appeared a single time. The chain has TRBV10-3 and TRBJ2-1, with D perhaps matching TRBD1 (5 bases). V dropped 0 bases and J dropped 10 bases, with 13 bases sitting between them. The CDR3 is 14 amino acids. Per the germline V gene, CDR1 is ENHRY and CDR2 is SYGVKD. CDR3 bases: TGTGCCATCAGTGAGTCCCAGGGCTACCGGGAGCAGTTCTTC. It yields the protein CAISESQGYREQFF.

The rearrangement uses TRBV2 and TRBJ2-7; 9 nucleotides line up with TRBD1. The CDR3 length is 17 residues. Trimming cost V 5 bases and J 0 bases; bases outside gene matches: 11. Looked up from germline, CDR1 is SNHLY and CDR2 is FYNNEI. The chain's CDR3 is CASSSDRGVPRSYEQYF. As DNA, the CDR3 is TGTGCCAGCAGTTCGGACAGGGGTGTGCCACGCTCCTACGAGCAGTACTTC.

This clone was counted once. The chain links TRBV20-1 to TRBJ2-7; 12 nucleotides match TRBD2. The CDR3 is made up of 11 amino acids. Trimming cost V 2 bases and J 12 bases; bases outside gene matches: 2. CDR1 is DFQATT and CDR2 is SNEGSKA in the germline V gene (reference sequence). CDR3 protein: CSARLAGGLYF. The CDR3 region has the DNA TGCAGTGCTAGACTAGCGGGAGGGCTGTACTTC.

In this sample, this clone turned up once. CDR3 DNA: TGTGCCACCCGGGGAGCCATCTCGGAGGGGGAGCAGTACTTC. It specifies CATRGAISEGEQYF. This chain connects TRBV28 to TRBJ2-7, with D perhaps matching TRBD2 (6 bases). Trimming shortened V by 10 bases and J by 7 bases, and 23 bases separated the two germline ends. The CDR3 is 14 residues long. Germline assignment: CDR1 MDHEN and CDR2 SYDVKM.

V and J are TRBV28 and TRBJ2-7; possibly TRBD2 for D (7 bases). The V gene lost 5 bases and the J gene lost 12 bases, with 26 bases spanning the gap. CDR1 and CDR2 (germline): MDHEN, SYDVKM. The CDR3 has 15 amino acids. The CDR3 DNA sequence: TGTGCCAGCAGTGTTCGGGGGGACATCTATCTGGGAGGGTACTTC. Encoded protein: CASSVRGDIYLGGYF.

This chain joins TRBV9 and TRBJ2-1; D is possibly TRBD2 (6 bases). V was cut by 0 bases and J by 9 bases, with 10 bases left in between. CDR1 SGDLS and CDR2 YYNGEE come from the germline V gene. The CDR3 extends over 13 amino acids. The CDR3 region has the DNA TGTGCCAGCAGCGTAGCGGGAGTGGGTGAGCAGTTCTTC. It yields the protein CASSVAGVGEQFF.

The chain is built from TRBV28 and TRBJ2-1; maybe TRBD2 (6 bases). The CDR3 is 15 residues long. V dropped 6 bases and J dropped 1 base, with 13 bases sitting between them. Germline values: CDR1 MDHEN, CDR2 SYDVKM. The CDR3 is CASSPLGGSYNEQFF. The CDR3 nucleotides are TGTGCCAGCAGCCCCCTCGGAGGGTCCTACAATGAGCAGTTCTTC.